This record covers a single T cell receptor (beta chain). The V end lost 4 bases, the J end lost 0 bases, and 16 bases lay between the germline ends. In germline, CDR1 is MNHEY, CDR2 SMNVEV (reference sequence). The CDR3 loop spans 17 amino acids. TCRdb's table, derived via immunoSEQ multiplex PCR, lists solely in-frame clones and lacks some. The table records roughly 92,000 clones, around 88% of them present only once. The data stem from a study of radiotherapy plus CTLA-4 blockade in lung cancer. The gene calls are TRBV27 and TRBJ2-1, with D unclear. The sequence was collected from a human donor with non-small cell lung cancer who had a partial response to radiotherapy plus ipilimumab. The sample in question was peripheral blood, obtained from a patient treated with radiotherapy plus ipilimumab. DNA of the CDR3: TGTGCCAGCAGTTCCCCATTAGCTGAAAGCTCCTACAATGAGCAGTTCTTC. This gives the protein CASSSPLAESSYNEQFF.